Shown below are 3 T cell receptor beta chains from a single sample sequenced in a study of cytotoxic CD8 clonotypes in ibrutinib-treated CLL. Only in-frame clones appear in the TCRdb table, and some are missing; sequencing was by immunoSEQ multiplex PCR. The table lists approximately 280,000 clones, 60% to 80% of them singletons, with around 5.1% in the top ten. The sample here was PBMCs, taken at disease progression, from a patient treated with ibrutinib. All receptors come from a human donor with chronic lymphocytic leukemia.

The chain links TRBV11-2 to TRBJ2-1, with TRBD1 matching over 8 bases. J gave up 9 bases and V 2 bases, and 9 bases lay outside the gene matches. Germline V gene lookup returns CDR1 SGHAT and CDR2 FQNNGV. The CDR3 has 15 residues. In DNA form, the CDR3 reads TGTGCCAGCAGCTTAACCAGGGGGCCCACGGGTGAGCAGTTCTTC. Amino acid sequence: CASSLTRGPTGEQFF.

This chain uses TRBV6-5 with TRBJ1-2, with D perhaps TRBD1 (6 bases). The CDR3 spans 13 residues. From germline, CDR1 is MNHEY and CDR2 SVGAGI. With 2 bases removed from V and 8 bases from J, the gap between germline ends came to 12 bases. CDR3 residues: CASSYPTGHGYTF. In DNA form, the CDR3 reads TGTGCCAGCAGTTACCCAACAGGGCACGGCTACACCTTC.

V gene TRBV7-2 combines with J gene TRBJ2-1; D is undetermined. The CDR3 is made up of 12 amino acids. V was trimmed by 1 base and J by 10 bases, leaving 8 bases between them. Germline CDR1 reads SGHTA; CDR2 reads FQGNSA. The CDR3 sequence: CASSLGPGEQFF. The CDR3 DNA sequence: TGTGCCAGCAGCTTAGGGCCAGGAGAGCAGTTCTTC.